This T cell receptor beta chain was observed in a study of graft-versus-host responses after intestinal transplantation. Broader study findings: Early post-transplant HvG declines showed an association with peak circulating GvH clone levels. Researchers found GvH clones in recipient marrow, and some showed up first in ileum or blood.

TCRdb's copy holds only in-frame clones and misses some; the assay was immunoSEQ multiplex PCR. Of about 47,000 clones in the sample, 90% to 95% were seen once. Looked up from germline, CDR1 is MNHNS and CDR2 is SASEGT. The CDR3 sequence is 13 residues long. V gave up 4 bases and J gave up 0 bases, with 6 bases separating them. Notes on this clone: Its antigen is currently unknown.

V and J are TRBV6-1 and TRBJ1-2, with a possible D match to TRBD1 (5 bases). The clonotype originates from a human donor who was the organ donor for an intestinal transplant. Material: unstimulated CD8+ T cells sorted from spleen or lymph node cells, obtained before transplant. Here the CDR3 reads CASSGTSNYGYTF. CDR3 in DNA: TGTGCCAGCAGTGGGACATCTAACTATGGCTACACCTTC.